These T cell receptor beta chains were read from a single sample in a study of technical replicates of blood from a handful of donors. The assay was immunoSEQ multiplex PCR, and TCRdb's table has in-frame clones only and misses some. The sample holds around 73,000 clones, over 90% seen once. Sequenced material: PBMCs. The receptors shown here come from a human donor in good health. Some clones in this sample may be carry-over from other donors' samples. The conserved cysteine and the conserved F or W are not part of the CDR3 here. Each record gives: V gene, CDR3 protein.

TRBV6-5,ASSTPRVAGNEQF
TRBV7-3,ASSTQTGTNEQF
TRBV4-3,ASSQDPRGRGHEQY
TRBV7-2,ASSQDSGGTDTQY
TRBV7-9,ASTQIAAPLH
TRBV9,ASSEAPGLGYT
TRBV30,AWSETGGGSPLH
TRBV2,ASSEASPSASQPQH
TRBV7-2,ASSLSRGDYNEQF
TRBV19,ASTQGQFNQPQH
TRBV7-9,ASRTGDSEAF
TRBV11-3,ASSLEGLGGMGEQF
TRBV7-6,ASSLVEDEQF
TRBV19,ASSMTGTYEQY
TRBV9,ASSVGQQETQY
TRBV10-3,AIRQTGGNTEAF
TRBV5-4,ASSLGLAGNTGELF
TRBV4-2,ASSQDVLAGGTDTQY
TRBV11-2,ASSLGGTRDSNQPQH
TRBV9,ASSPGTGNTGELF
TRBV4-3,ASSPSLTTNEKLF
TRBV4-3,ASSQSTGVEKLF
TRBV14,ASSQDASGRGTQY
TRBV6-1,ASSELGGSFEQY
TRBV5-1,ASSPGTPRAGELF
TRBV11-2,ASSFSSELSYT
TRBV6-5,ASSYSTSGGYTQY
TRBV7-3,ASSLNFGGYNSPLH
TRBV5-1,ASSLGTSGGITKNIQY
TRBV5-6,ASSLDRGFYNEQF
TRBV10-3,AIRDREVDEQY
TRBV2,ASRRGSHYEQY
TRBV7-3,ASSLTSGQPIS
TRBV6-1,ASITDRADTEAF
TRBV7-8,ASSLASQGGTEAF
TRBV5-4,ASSSGMRDLNTEAF
TRBV7-3,ASSQGLAEYNEQF
TRBV29-1,SVEDGRVDFNYGYT
TRBV19,ASSAGGYEQY
TRBV28,ARKTRRVVEDYGYT
TRBV14,ASSQVISYEQY
TRBV6-5,ASTTYRGNEQY
TRBV15,ATSRDRQDSGNTIY
TRBV19,ASSIRGSTEAF
TRBV27,ASIPGTGVAEAF
TRBV7-8,ASGTGETEAF
TRBV6-1,ASSAGHPACSLH
TRBV19,ASTKKVDSFTEQY
TRBV30,AWNEPGLETQY
TRBV5-4,ASSLFGTGPPSYNEQF
TRBV11-2,ASSSRGGYTDTQY
TRBV2,ASSDRRSYEQY
TRBV27,ASSLYIVRGPYEQY
TRBV7-9,ASSLPTSGRKPSYEQY
TRBV4-2,ASSQDYGTGDLSDTEAF
TRBV27,ASTPLGGETQY
TRBV18,ASSPEGGSNQPQH
TRBV29-1,SGAENSYEQY